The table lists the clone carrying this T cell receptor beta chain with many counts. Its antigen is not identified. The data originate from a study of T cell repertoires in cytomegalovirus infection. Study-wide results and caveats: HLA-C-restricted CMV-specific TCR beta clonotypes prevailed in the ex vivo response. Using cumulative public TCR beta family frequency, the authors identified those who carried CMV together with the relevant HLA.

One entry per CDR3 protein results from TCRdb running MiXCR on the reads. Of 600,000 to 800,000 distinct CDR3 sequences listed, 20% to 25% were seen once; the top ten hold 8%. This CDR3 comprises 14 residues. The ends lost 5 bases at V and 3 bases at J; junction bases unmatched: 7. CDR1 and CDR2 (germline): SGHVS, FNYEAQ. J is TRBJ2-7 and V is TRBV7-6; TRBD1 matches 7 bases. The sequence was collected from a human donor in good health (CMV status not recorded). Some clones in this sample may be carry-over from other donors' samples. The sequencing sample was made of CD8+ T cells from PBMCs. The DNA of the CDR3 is TGTGCCAGCAGCCCCCGGGACAGTCACTACGAGCAGTACTTC. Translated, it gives CASSPRDSHYEQYF.